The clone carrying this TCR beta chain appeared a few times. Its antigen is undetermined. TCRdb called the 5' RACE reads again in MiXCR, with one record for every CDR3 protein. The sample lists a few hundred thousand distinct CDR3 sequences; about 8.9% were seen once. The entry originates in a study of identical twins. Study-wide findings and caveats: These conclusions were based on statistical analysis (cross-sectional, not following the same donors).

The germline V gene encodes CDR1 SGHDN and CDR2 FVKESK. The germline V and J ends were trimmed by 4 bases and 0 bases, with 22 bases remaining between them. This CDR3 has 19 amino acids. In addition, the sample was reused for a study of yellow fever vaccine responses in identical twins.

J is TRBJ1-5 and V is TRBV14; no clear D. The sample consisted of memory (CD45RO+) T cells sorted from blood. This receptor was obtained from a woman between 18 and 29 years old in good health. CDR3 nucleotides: TGTGCCAGCAGCCGCTATTCGGAACCGGTACGAAATAGCAATCAGCCCCAGCATTTT. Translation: CASSRYSEPVRNSNQPQHF.